These 18 T cell receptor beta chains share one sample of origin, sequenced in a study of cytomegalovirus exposure and HLA in healthy donors. The PCR employed 60 Vbeta primers together with 13 Jbeta primers. Only in-frame clones appear in the TCRdb table, and some are missing; sequencing was by immunoSEQ multiplex PCR. This sample has approximately 90,000 clones, with around three quarters found just once. Source material: PBMCs. The receptors were gathered from a male donor in good health and CMV-seronegative.

The V and J genes are TRBV18 and TRBJ1-5; no firm D call. V gave up 10 bases and J gave up 2 bases, with 12 bases separating them. The CDR3 is 13 amino acids. In germline, CDR1 is KGHSH, CDR2 LQKENI. The DNA for the CDR3 is TGTGCCACCGGACTCGGGGGCAATCAGCCCCAGCATTTT. It specifies CATGLGGNQPQHF.

V gene TRBV7-2 combines with J gene TRBJ2-7; 8 nucleotides align to TRBD1. Germline V gene data show CDR1 as SGHTA and CDR2 as FQGNSA. V was pared by 3 bases and J by 3 bases, with 7 bases of the junction left unmatched. There are 15 residues in the CDR3. The CDR3 region is CASSLRTGSNYEQYF. CDR3 nucleotides: TGTGCCAGCAGCTTGAGGACAGGGAGTAACTACGAGCAGTACTTC.

This clone was observed a single time. The chain recombines TRBV7-9 with TRBJ1-6; 9 bases line up with TRBD1. The CDR3 has 17 residues. V was clipped by 2 bases and J by 10 bases; unmatched bases: 12. Looked up from germline, CDR1 is SEHNR and CDR2 is FQNEAQ (reference sequence). The CDR3 region has the DNA TGTGCCAGCAGCTTAACTAATTCGGGGACAGGGACGTCACCCCTCCACTTT. This translates into CASSLTNSGTGTSPLHF.

This clone was detected only a few times. The CDR3 DNA sequence: TGCAGCGGGACGTCGGGGTTTCGGGAGACCCAGTACTTC. It specifies CSGTSGFRETQYF. The chain is built from TRBV29-1 and TRBJ2-5; D possibly corresponds to TRBD2 (5 bases). Trimming shortened V by 7 bases and J by 5 bases, and 17 bases separated the two germline ends. This CDR3 has 13 amino acids. CDR1 SQVTM and CDR2 ANQGSEA come from the germline V gene.

The chain has TRBV13 and TRBJ1-2, with 9 nucleotides matching TRBD1. The CDR3 has 15 amino acids. The germline V gene has CDR1 PRHDT and CDR2 FYEKMQ (reference sequence). Trimming removed 5 bases from V and 4 bases from J; junction bases left unmatched: 8. CDR3 DNA: TGTGCCAGCAGCCTAAAGGACAGGGGCGGCTATGGCTACACCTTC. It codes for CASSLKDRGGYGYTF. The full variable domain, completed using reference TRBV13 and TRBJ1-2, is AAGVIQSPRHLIKEKRETATLKCYPIPRHDTVYWYQQGPGQDPQFLISFYEKMQSDKGSIPDRFSAQQFSDYHSELNMSSLELGDSALYFCASSLKDRGGYGYTFGSGTRLTVV.

This chain connects TRBV15 to TRBJ2-7; TRBD1 is a possible D gene (5 bases). Trimming took 2 bases from V and 3 from J, leaving 8 bases between them. This CDR3 contains 13 residues. Germline V gene sequence: CDR1 LNHNV, CDR2 YYDKDF (reference sequence). The CDR3 DNA reads TGTGCCACCAGCAGAAACACAGGCTACGAGCAGTACTTC. Its protein is CATSRNTGYEQYF.

The V gene is TRBV5-1, the J gene TRBJ1-2; 10 nucleotides match TRBD1. This CDR3 region has 14 residues. The V gene end was trimmed by 4 bases and the J gene end by 4 bases; junction bases not matched to a gene: 4. Germline-derived CDR1 and CDR2 are SGHRS and YFSETQ. CDR3 coding DNA: TGCGCCAGCAGCGTCGGACAGGGGGGCTATGGCTACACCTTC. Protein: CASSVGQGGYGYTF.

J is TRBJ1-2 and V is TRBV7-9; TRBD1 matches at 10 bases. This CDR3 spans 18 amino acids. Germline V gene data show CDR1 as SEHNR and CDR2 as FQNEAQ (reference sequence). The V gene end was trimmed by 5 bases and the J gene end by 1 base; junction bases not matched to a gene: 13. CDR3: CASSGDRGSVTNNYGYTF. In nucleotides, the CDR3 is TGTGCCAGCAGCGGGGACAGGGGTTCGGTCACCAATAACTATGGCTACACCTTC.

V gene TRBV11-2 combines with J gene TRBJ2-6; tentative D call: TRBD1 (6 bases). There are 15 residues in the CDR3. Germline CDR1 reads SGHAT; CDR2 reads FQNNGV. Between the trimmed V and J ends, which lost 4 bases and 4 bases, there was a span of 11 bases. The CDR3, as DNA: TGTGCCAGCAGCTCGACAGGTTCCGGGGCCAACGTCCTGACTTTC. Translated: CASSSTGSGANVLTF.

This chain connects TRBV5-1 to TRBJ1-1; 9 bases align to TRBD1. Trimming at V came to 3 bases and at J to 7 bases, leaving 10 bases not matched to a gene. The V gene's germline CDR1 is SGHRS and CDR2 YFSETQ. The CDR3 covers 15 residues. Here the CDR3 DNA reads TGCGCCAGCAGCTCCATGACAGGGGGGTCTAATGAAGCTTTCTTT. Translating it yields CASSSMTGGSNEAFF.

In DNA form, the CDR3 reads TGCGCCAGTAGAGCGGGACAGAACACCGGGGAGCTGTTTTTT. Residues: CASRAGQNTGELFF. The chain recombines TRBV10-1 with TRBJ2-2, with D possibly TRBD2 on 7 matching bases. V was shortened by 9 bases and J by 1 base, with 12 bases between the two germline ends. The length of the CDR3 is 14 residues. The germline V gene has CDR1 WNHNN and CDR2 SYGVQD (reference sequence).

This clone was observed a handful of times. This sequence joins TRBV18 and TRBJ2-7, with D maybe TRBD2 (5 bases). V was trimmed by 6 bases and J by 7 bases, leaving 16 bases between them. This CDR3 has 13 residues. Germline V CDR1 and CDR2: KGHSH, LQKENI. CDR3 DNA sequence: TGTGCCAGCTCCCCATCCCGGGATAGGGAGCAGTACTTC. Translated: CASSPSRDREQYF.

The CDR3 DNA reads TGTGCCATCAGTGAGTCCCTTGTTACGCAGTATTTT. Its translation is CAISESLVTQYF. The chain employs TRBV10-3 and TRBJ2-3; D remains unclear. With 0 bases removed from V and 8 bases from J, the gap between germline ends came to 6 bases. Germline loops: CDR1 ENHRY, CDR2 SYGVKD. The length of the CDR3 is 12 residues.

This sequence joins TRBV19 and TRBJ2-7; 11 bases map to TRBD2. V dropped 5 bases and J dropped 5; count of bases not matched to a gene: 11. The CDR3 contains 16 residues. The germline CDR1 and CDR2 sequences are LNHDA and SQIVND (reference sequence). The chain's CDR3 is CASSRNSGRALDEQYF. CDR3 DNA sequence: TGTGCCAGTAGTCGAAATAGCGGGAGGGCCCTGGACGAGCAGTACTTC.

The chain joins TRBV15 to TRBJ2-5; a possible D gene is TRBD1 (5 bases). Germline-derived CDR1 and CDR2 are LNHNV and YYDKDF (reference sequence). Trimming removed 0 bases at V and 0 bases at J, with 17 bases between. The CDR3 covers 18 residues. The CDR3 bases are TGTGCCACCAGCAGAGATCTACAGGCGGCCCAGTACCAAGAGACCCAGTACTTC. Its protein product is CATSRDLQAAQYQETQYF.

The chain is built from TRBV19 and TRBJ1-5; no clear D gene. V gave up 8 bases and J gave up 4 bases, with 9 bases separating them. The CDR3 contains 12 residues. The germline CDR1 and CDR2 sequences are LNHDA and SQIVND (reference sequence). The CDR3 DNA sequence: TGTGCCAGTCTCGGCGGGAATCAGCCCCAGCATTTT. Protein product: CASLGGNQPQHF.

Comments on this clone: The sample contains more than one DNA sequence encoding this CDR3. This chain joins TRBV11-2 and TRBJ1-1; no definite D call. Trimming took 3 bases from V and 7 from J, leaving 18 bases between them. CDR1 and CDR2 (germline): SGHAT, FQNNGV. The CDR3 loop spans 15 amino acids. The CDR3 loop is CASSFIGSDLDEAFF. The CDR3 region has the DNA TGTGCCAGCAGCTTCATCGGGTCAGACCTGGATGAAGCTTTCTTT.

The chain joins TRBV5-1 to TRBJ2-3; 15 nucleotides match TRBD2. CDR1 and CDR2 (germline): SGHRS, YFSETQ. The junction had 6 bases not matched to a gene; V was cut back by 2 bases and J by 5 bases. The CDR3 is made up of 17 amino acids. Written as DNA, the CDR3 is TGCGCCAGCAGCTTTGGGACTAGCGGGGGGTCGATAGATACGCAGTATTTT. This sequence encodes CASSFGTSGGSIDTQYF.